Here is one T cell receptor (beta chain) with its context. The CDR3 spans 15 residues. From germline, CDR1 is SGHKS and CDR2 YYEKEE (reference sequence). Trimming removed 5 bases from V and 3 bases from J, with 18 bases in between. This entry is derived from a study of shared clonotypes between healthy human individuals. Only in-frame clones appear in the TCRdb table, and some are missing; sequencing was by immunoSEQ multiplex PCR. Seen here are roughly 1.5 million clones, around 98% observed once, and the top ten hold about 0.42%. The genes are TRBV5-5 and TRBJ2-7; maybe TRBD2 (7 bases). The sample comprised naive CD4+ T cells sorted from blood. The subset is: CD45RA+ positively selected. The sequence was collected from a man younger than 45 in good health. The CDR3 here is CASRPPGGRYYEQYF. Written as DNA, the CDR3 is TGTGCCAGCAGACCCCCCGGGGGGCGGTACTACGAGCAGTACTTC. The full variable domain, with the rest looked up from reference TRBV5-5 and TRBJ2-7, is DAGVTQSPTHLIKTRGQQVTLRCSPISGHKSVSWYQQVLGQGPQFIFQYYEKEERGRGNFPDRFSARQFPNYSSELNVNALLLGDSALYLCASRPPGGRYYEQYFGPGTRLTVT.